These 7 T cell receptor beta chains share one sample of origin, sequenced in a study of OX40 agonist ivuxolimab in advanced cancers. Libraries were prepared by immunoSEQ multiplex PCR; TCRdb keeps only in-frame clonotypes and omits some of them. The repertoire consists of 90,000 to 150,000 clones, with 80% to 90% occurring once and the leading ten covering 0.55%. Sequenced material: CD4+ or CD8+ T cells sorted from blood, taken in a trial of the OX40 agonist ivuxolimab. The receptors shown here come from an adult with an advanced solid tumor such as melanoma, head and neck, liver or kidney cancer.

This chain links TRBV5-6 with TRBJ1-2; D gene ambiguous. The V gene's germline CDR1 is SGHDT and CDR2 YYEEEE. V lost 1 base, J lost 7 bases, and 5 bases lay in between. The CDR3 length is 11 residues. CDR3 in DNA: TGTGCCAGCAGCTTGCTCTCTGGCTACACCTTC. It specifies CASSLLSGYTF.

This rearrangement joins TRBV6-1 to TRBJ2-7; D not resolved. The germline CDR1 and CDR2 sequences are MNHNS and SASEGT. This CDR3 has 14 residues. V gave up 8 bases and J gave up 6 bases, with 20 bases separating them. CDR3 sequence reads: CASAKGRNLGEQYF. For the CDR3, the DNA is TGTGCCAGCGCTAAGGGCCGTAATCTAGGCGAGCAGTACTTC.

The genes are TRBV5-4 and TRBJ2-7; the D gene is possibly TRBD1 (6 bases). V lost 0 bases, J lost 7 bases, and 11 bases lay in between. The CDR3 is 13 amino acids. Germline V gene data show CDR1 as SGHNT and CDR2 as YYREEE (reference sequence). CDR3 protein: CASSLDRVGEQYF. CDR3 sequence (DNA): TGTGCCAGCAGCTTGGACAGGGTGGGTGAGCAGTACTTC.

This sequence joins TRBV10-3 and TRBJ2-2; 7 bases match TRBD1. This CDR3 region has 14 residues. The V gene's germline CDR1 is ENHRY and CDR2 SYGVKD. The V and J ends lost 4 bases and 1 base, in that order; junction bases with no gene match: 0. The CDR3 protein is CAISGTGNTGELFF. The CDR3, as DNA: TGTGCCATCAGTGGGACAGGGAACACCGGGGAGCTGTTTTTT.

The J gene is TRBJ2-7, the V gene TRBV27, with 9 nucleotides matching TRBD1. V shed 6 bases, J shed 2 bases, and the junction held 17 bases outside the gene matches. The CDR3 spans 18 residues. Germline-derived CDR1 and CDR2 are MNHEY and SMNVEV (reference sequence). For the CDR3, the DNA is TGTGCCAGCAGCTCCTTCTTCCCCGCGCGGGACAGGGCCTACGAGCAGTACTTC. Residues: CASSSFFPARDRAYEQYF.

This chain connects TRBV15 to TRBJ1-1; tentative D call: TRBD1 (6 bases). Germline-derived CDR1 and CDR2 are LNHNV and YYDKDF (reference sequence). With 5 bases removed from V and 1 base from J, the gap between germline ends came to 14 bases. This CDR3 comprises 15 residues. The CDR3 DNA reads TGTGCCACCAGCTTAGGGGGGGGACAGAACACTGAAGCTTTCTTT. Its translation is CATSLGGGQNTEAFF.

The rearrangement uses TRBV5-6 and TRBJ2-3, with D perhaps given as TRBD1 or TRBD2 (5 bases each). CDR3 length: 15 amino acids. The germline CDR1 and CDR2 sequences are SGHDT and YYEEEE. V was clipped by 0 bases and J by 2 bases, with 10 bases between them. CDR3 DNA: TGTGCCAGCAGCTTGGGTTTGGGACCCACAGATACGCAGTATTTT. Protein: CASSLGLGPTDTQYF.